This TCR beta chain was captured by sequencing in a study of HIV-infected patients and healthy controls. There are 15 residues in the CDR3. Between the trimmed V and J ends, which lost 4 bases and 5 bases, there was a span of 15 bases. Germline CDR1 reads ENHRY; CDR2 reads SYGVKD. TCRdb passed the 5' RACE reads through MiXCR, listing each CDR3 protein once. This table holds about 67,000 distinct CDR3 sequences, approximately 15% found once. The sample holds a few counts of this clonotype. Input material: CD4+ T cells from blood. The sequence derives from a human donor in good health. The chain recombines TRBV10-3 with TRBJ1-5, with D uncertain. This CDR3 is CAISAGERGYQPQHF. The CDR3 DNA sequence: TGTGCCATCAGTGCCGGGGAAAGAGGTTATCAGCCCCAGCATTTT.